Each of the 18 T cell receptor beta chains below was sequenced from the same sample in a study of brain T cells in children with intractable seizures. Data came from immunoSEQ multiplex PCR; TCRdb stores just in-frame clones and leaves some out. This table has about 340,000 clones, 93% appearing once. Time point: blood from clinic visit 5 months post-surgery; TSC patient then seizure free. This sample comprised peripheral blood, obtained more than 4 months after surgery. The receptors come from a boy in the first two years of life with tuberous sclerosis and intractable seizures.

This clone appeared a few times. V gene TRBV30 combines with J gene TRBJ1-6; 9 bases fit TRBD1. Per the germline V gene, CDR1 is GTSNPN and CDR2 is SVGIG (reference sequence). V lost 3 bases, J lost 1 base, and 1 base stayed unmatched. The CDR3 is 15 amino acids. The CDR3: CAWRDRGSYNSPLHF. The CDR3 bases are TGTGCCTGGAGAGACAGGGGGTCCTATAATTCACCCCTCCACTTT.

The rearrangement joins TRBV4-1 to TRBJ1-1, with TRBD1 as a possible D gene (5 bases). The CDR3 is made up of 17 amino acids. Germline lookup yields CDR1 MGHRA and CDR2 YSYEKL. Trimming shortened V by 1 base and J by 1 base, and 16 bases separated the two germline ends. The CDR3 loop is CASSQVPRGGTNTEAFF. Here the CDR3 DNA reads TGCGCCAGCAGCCAAGTCCCACGGGGGGGGACGAACACTGAAGCTTTCTTT.

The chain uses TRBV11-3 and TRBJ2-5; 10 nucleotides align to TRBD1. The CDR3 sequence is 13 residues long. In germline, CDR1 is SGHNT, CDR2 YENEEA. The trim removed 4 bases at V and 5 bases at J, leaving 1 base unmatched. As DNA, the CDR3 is TGTGCCAGCAGCTCGGGACAGGGGGAGACCCAGTACTTC. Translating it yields CASSSGQGETQYF.

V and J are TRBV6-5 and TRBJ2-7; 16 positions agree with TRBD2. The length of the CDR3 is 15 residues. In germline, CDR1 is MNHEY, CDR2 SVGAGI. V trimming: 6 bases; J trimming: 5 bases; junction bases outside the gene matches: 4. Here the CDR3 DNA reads TGTGCCAGCAGCCGGGGGACTAGCGGGAGGGACGAGCAGTACTTC. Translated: CASSRGTSGRDEQYF.

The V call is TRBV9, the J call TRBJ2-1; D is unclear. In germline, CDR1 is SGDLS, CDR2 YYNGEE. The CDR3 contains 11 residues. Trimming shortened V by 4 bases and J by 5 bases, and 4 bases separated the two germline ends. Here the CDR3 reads CASSRDNEQFF. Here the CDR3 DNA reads TGTGCCAGCAGCCGGGACAATGAGCAGTTCTTC.

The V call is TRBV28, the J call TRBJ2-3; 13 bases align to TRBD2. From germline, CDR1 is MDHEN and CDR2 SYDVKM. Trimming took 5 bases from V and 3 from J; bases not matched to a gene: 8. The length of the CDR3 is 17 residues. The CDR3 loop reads CASSHLLAGGPTDTQYF. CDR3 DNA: TGTGCCAGCAGTCACTTACTAGCGGGGGGGCCGACAGATACGCAGTATTTT.

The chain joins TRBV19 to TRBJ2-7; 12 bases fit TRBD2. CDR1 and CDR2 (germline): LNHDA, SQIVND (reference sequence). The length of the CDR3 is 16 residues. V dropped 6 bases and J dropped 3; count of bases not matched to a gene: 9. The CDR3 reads CASSLSATSGGYEQYF. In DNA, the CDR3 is TGTGCCAGTAGCCTGTCGGCGACTAGCGGGGGCTACGAGCAGTACTTC.

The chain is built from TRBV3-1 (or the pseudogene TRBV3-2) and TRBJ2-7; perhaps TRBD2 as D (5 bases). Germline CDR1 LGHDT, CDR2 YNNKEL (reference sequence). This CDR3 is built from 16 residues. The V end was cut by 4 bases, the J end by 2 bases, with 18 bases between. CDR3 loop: CASSRRRASQTYEQYF. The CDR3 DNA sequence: TGTGCCAGCAGCCGTCGGCGGGCTAGCCAGACCTACGAGCAGTACTTC.

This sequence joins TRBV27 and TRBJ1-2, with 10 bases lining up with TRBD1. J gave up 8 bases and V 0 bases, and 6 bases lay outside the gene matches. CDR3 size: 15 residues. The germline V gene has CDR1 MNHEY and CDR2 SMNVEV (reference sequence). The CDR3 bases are TGTGCCAGCAGTTTATCGAGGGGGACAGGGGCGGGCTACACCTTC. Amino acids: CASSLSRGTGAGYTF.

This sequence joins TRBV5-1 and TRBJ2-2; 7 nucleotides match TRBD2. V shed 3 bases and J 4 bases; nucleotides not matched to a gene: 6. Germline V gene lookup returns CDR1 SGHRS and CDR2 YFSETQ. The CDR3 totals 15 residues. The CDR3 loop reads CASSWEGLSTGELFF. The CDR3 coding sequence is TGCGCCAGCAGCTGGGAGGGCCTGAGCACCGGGGAGCTGTTTTTT.

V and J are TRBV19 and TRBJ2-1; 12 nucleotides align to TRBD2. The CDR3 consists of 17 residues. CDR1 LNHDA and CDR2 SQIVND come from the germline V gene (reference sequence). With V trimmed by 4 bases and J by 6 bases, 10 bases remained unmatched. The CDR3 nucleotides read TGTGCCAGTAGTACCCAGACTAGCGGGAGAGCGGGCAATGAGCAGTTCTTC. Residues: CASSTQTSGRAGNEQFF.

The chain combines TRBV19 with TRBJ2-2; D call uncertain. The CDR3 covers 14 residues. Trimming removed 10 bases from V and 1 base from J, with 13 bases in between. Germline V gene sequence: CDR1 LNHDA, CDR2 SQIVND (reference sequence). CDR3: CATQRSVNTGELFF. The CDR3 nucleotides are TGTGCCACCCAAAGGTCGGTGAACACCGGGGAGCTGTTTTTT. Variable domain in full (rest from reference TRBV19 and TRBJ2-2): DGGITQSPKYLFRKEGQNVTLSCEQNLNHDAMYWYRQDPGQGLRLIYYSQIVNDFQKGDIAEGYSVSREKKESFPLTVTSAQKNPTAFYLCATQRSVNTGELFFGEGSRLTVL.

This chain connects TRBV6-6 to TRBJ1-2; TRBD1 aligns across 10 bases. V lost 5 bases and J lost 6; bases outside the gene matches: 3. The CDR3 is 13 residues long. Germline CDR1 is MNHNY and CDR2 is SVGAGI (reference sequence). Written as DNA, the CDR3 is TGTGCCAGCAGTGGAGGGACAGGGGATGGCTACACCTTC. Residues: CASSGGTGDGYTF.

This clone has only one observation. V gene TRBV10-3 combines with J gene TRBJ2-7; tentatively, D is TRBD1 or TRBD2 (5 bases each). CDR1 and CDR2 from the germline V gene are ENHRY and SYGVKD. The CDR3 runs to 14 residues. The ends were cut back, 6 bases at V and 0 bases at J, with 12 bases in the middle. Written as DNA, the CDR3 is TGTGCCATCAGGGGGACGGTGAGCTCCTACGAGCAGTACTTC. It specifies CAIRGTVSSYEQYF.

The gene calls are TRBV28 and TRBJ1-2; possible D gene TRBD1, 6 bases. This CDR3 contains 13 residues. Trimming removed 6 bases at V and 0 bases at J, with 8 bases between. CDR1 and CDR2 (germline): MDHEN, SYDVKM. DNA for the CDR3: TGTGCCAGCAGCTACAGGGCTAACTATGGCTACACCTTC. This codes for CASSYRANYGYTF.

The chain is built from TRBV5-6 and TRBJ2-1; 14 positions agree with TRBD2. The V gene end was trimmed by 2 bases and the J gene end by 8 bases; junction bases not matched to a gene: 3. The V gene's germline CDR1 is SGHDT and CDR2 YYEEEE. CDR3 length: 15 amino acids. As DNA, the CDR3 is TGTGCCAGCAGCTTTGTGACTAGCGGGGGGGATGAGCAGTTCTTC. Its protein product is CASSFVTSGGDEQFF.

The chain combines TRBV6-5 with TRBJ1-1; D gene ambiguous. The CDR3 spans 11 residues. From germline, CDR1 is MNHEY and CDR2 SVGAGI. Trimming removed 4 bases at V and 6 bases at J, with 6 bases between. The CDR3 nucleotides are TGTGCCAGCAGTTTCGGGGCTGAAGCTTTCTTT. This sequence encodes CASSFGAEAFF.

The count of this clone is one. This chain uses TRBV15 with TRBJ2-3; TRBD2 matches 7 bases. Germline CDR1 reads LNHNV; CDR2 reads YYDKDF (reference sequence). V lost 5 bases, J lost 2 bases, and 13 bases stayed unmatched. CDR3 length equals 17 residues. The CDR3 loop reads CATSGGKAGAYTDTQYF. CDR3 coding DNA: TGTGCCACCAGCGGAGGGAAGGCGGGAGCCTACACAGATACGCAGTATTTT.